The entry below gives a single T cell receptor (beta chain) sequence along with its context. Its target is not known. The junction does not match germline at one end; this may be a read error. This record comes from a study of tumor and adjacent non-tumor tissue in lung cancer. For the study at large: Patients comprised about a dozen adenocarcinoma, a couple of squamous cell carcinoma and 1 small cell lung cancer. On average, productive TCRbeta reads reached 4 million to 4.5 million per sample.

RNA was extracted from bulk tissue without any cell sorting. More than 3 cm separated this lung sample from the edge of the tumor. TCRbeta libraries were built with three rounds of nested PCR, modified from ARM-PCR. TCRdb re-derived calls from the multiplex PCR reads in MiXCR, one entry per CDR3 protein. The sample lists approximately 80,000 distinct CDR3 sequences; around 80% were seen once. CDR1 DFQATT and CDR2 SNEGSKA come from the germline V gene (reference sequence). CDR3 length equals 14 residues. Points from the study as a whole: Patients with more diverse tumor TCRs had worse survival. Significantly higher TCR diversity was found in tumor than normal lung.

This TCR derives from a man between 60 and 75 years old with non-small cell lung cancer. The V and J genes are TRBV20-1 and TRBJ2-7; D may match TRBD1 or TRBD2 (5 bases each). The sequenced sample was distant non-tumor lung tissue. Written as DNA, the CDR3 is TGCAGTGCTGGAGACCTGAGAGGGGAATACGAGCAATACTTC. Translated: CSAGDLRGEYEQYF.